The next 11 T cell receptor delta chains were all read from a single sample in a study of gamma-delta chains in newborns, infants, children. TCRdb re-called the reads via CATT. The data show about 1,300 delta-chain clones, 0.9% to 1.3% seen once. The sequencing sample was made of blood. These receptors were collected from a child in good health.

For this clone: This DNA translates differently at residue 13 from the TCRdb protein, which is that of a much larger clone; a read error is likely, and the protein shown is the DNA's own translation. The CDR3 loop reads CACDPVVTTGGYTDTDKLIF. The CDR3 coding sequence is TGTGCCTGTGACCCAGTCGTTACTACTGGGGGATACACCGACACCGATAAACTCATCTTT. The chain couples TRDV2 to TRDJ1, with 12 bases matching TRDD3. There are 20 residues in the CDR3. From germline, CDR1 is GEAIGNYY and CDR2 EKD. The ends lost 3 bases at V and 0 bases at J; junction bases unmatched: 16.

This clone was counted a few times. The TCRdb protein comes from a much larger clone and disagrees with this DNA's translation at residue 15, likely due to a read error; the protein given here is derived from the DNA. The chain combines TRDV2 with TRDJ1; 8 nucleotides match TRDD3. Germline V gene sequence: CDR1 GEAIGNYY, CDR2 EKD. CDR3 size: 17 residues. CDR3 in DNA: TGTGCCTGTGATATGGTACTGGGGGCCCTTTCCACCGATAAACCCATCTTT. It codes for CACDMVLGALSTDKPIF.

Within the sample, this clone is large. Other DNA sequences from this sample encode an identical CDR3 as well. CDR3 bases: TGTGCCTGTGACACAGGGGGATACAGCTCCTGGGACACCCGACAGATGTTTTTC. This translates into CACDTGGYSSWDTRQMFF. V gene TRDV2 combines with J gene TRDJ3, with TRDD3 identical over 9 bases. This CDR3 has 18 amino acids. Germline V gene data show CDR1 as GEAIGNYY and CDR2 as EKD. Unmatched junction bases numbered 3, after V lost 1 base and J lost 0 bases.

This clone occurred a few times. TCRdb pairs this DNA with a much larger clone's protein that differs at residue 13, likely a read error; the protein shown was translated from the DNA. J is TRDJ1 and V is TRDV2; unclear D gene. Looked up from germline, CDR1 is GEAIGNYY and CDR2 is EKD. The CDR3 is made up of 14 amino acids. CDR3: CACDSVLRSDKLTF. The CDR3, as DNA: TGTGCCTGTGACTCTGTACTGCGGTCCGATAAACTCACCTTT.

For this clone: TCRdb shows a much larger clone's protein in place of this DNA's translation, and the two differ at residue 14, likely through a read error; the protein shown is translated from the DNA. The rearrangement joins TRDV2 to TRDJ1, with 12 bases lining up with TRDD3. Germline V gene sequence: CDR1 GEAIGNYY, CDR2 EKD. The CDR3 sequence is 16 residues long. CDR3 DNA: TGTGCCTGTGACCTCCTGGGGGATACGCTTGACGATAAACCCATCTTT. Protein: CACDLLGDTLDDKPIF.

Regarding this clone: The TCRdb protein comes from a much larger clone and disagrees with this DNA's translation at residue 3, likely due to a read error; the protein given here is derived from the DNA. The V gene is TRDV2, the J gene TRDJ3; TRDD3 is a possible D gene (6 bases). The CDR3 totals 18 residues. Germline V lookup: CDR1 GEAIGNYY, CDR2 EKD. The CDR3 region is CASDTAGVSSWDTRQMFF. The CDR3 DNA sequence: TGTGCCAGTGACACCGCTGGGGTGAGCTCCTGGGACACCCGACAGATGTTTTTC.

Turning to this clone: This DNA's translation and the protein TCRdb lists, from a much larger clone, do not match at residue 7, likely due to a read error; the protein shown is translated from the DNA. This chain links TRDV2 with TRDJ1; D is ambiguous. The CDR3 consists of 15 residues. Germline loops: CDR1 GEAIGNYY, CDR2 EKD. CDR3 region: CACDKVGRFTDKPIF. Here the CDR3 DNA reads TGTGCCTGTGACAAGGTGGGACGGTTTACTGATAAACCCATCTTC.

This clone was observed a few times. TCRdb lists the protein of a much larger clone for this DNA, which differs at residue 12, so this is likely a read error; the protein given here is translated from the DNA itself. CDR3 sequence reads: CACDTLGDTSRNTDKLIF. The CDR3 DNA reads as TGTGCCTGTGACACGTTGGGGGATACGTCCCGGAACACCGATAAACTCATCTTT. The chain uses TRDV2 and TRDJ1; 11 bases agree with TRDD3. The CDR3 spans 18 residues. Losses at the gene ends were 1 base for V and 0 bases for J; bases not matched to a gene: 9. CDR1 GEAIGNYY and CDR2 EKD come from the germline V gene.

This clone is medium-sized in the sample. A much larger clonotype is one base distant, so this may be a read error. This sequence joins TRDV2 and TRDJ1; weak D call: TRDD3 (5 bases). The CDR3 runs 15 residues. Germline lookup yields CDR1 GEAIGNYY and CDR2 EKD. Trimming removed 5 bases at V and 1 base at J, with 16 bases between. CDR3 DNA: TGTGCCTGTGGCCCCGTCGGGGGGGGCACCGATAAACTCATCTTT. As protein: CACGPVGGGTDKLIF.

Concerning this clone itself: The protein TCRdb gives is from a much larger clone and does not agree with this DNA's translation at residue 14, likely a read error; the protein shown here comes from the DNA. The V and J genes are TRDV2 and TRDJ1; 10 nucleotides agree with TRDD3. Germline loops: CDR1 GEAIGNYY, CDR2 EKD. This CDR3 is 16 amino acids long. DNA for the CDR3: TGTGCCTGTGACACACTGGGGGATGCGGATACGGATAAACCCATCTTT. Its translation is CACDTLGDADTDKPIF.

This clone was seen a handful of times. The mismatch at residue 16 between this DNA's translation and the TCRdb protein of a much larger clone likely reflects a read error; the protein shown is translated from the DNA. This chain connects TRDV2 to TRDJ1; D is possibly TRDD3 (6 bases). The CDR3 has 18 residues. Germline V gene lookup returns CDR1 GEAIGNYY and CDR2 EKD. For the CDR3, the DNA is TGTGCCTGTGATCCCGTCGGTGGGGGTCGAACGTACACCGATAAACCCATCTTT. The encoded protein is CACDPVGGGRTYTDKPIF.